The subject of this entry is one TCR beta chain. Its matching antigen is unknown. Naive CD4+ cells were CD45RA-selected; the remaining cells were memory. The sample comes from a study of shared clonotypes between healthy human individuals. The CDR3 is 17 residues long. Germline CDR1 is LGHNA and CDR2 is YNFKEQ. Trimming took 3 bases from V and 3 from J; bases not matched to a gene: 8. General study findings and limits: The study drew on few donors, limiting represented genetic and exposure-history diversity. A handful of donors held approximately 4.5% of naive CD4 clonotypes in common.

For sorted subsets, 150 to 200 ng DNA per replicate equaled roughly 30,000 T cell genomes. TCRdb's copy holds only in-frame clones and misses some; the assay was immunoSEQ multiplex PCR. The table records over a million clones, over 95% of them present only once. The chain couples TRBV4-2 to TRBJ2-1; 10 bases match TRBD2. The sample was naive CD4+ T cells sorted from blood. Subset described: CD45RA+ positively selected. The TCR comes from a man under 40 in good health. The CDR3 bases are TGTGCCAGCAGCCATGACTCCGGGACTAGCGTCTACAATGAGCAGTTCTTC. Protein: CASSHDSGTSVYNEQFF.